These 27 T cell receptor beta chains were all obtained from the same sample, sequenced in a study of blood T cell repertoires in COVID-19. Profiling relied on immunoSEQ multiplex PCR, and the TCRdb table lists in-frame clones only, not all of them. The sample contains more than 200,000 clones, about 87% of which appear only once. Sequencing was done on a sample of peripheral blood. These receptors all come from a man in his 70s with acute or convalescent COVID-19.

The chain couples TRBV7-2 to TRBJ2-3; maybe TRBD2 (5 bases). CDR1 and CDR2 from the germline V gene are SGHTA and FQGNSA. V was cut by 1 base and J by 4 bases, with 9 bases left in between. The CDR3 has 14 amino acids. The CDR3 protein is CASSLVASPDTQYF. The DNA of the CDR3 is TGTGCCAGCAGCTTAGTGGCTAGCCCAGATACGCAGTATTTT. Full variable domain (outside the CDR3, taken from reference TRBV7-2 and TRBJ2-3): GAGVSQSPSNKVTEKGKDVELRCDPISGHTALYWYRQSLGQGLEFLIYFQGNSAPDKSGLPSDRFSAERTGGSVSTLTIQRTQQEDSAVYLCASSLVASPDTQYFGPGTRLTVL.

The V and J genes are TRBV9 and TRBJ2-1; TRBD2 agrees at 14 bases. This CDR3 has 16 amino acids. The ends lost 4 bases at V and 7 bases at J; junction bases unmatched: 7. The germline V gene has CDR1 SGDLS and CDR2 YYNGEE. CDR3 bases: TGTGCCAGCAGCACCTTGGGACTAGCGGGAGTTAATGAGCAGTTCTTC. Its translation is CASSTLGLAGVNEQFF.

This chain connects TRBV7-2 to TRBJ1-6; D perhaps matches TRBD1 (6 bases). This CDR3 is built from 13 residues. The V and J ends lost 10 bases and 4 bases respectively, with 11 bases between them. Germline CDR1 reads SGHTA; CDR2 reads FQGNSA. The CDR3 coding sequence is TGTGCCATAACGACAGGTTATAATTCACCCCTCCACTTT. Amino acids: CAITTGYNSPLHF.

CDR3 amino acids: CASSLMVSRGGLKAFF. CDR3 nucleotide sequence: TGTGCCAGCAGCTTGATGGTATCTAGAGGGGGCTTGAAAGCTTTCTTT. The chain joins TRBV7-2 to TRBJ1-1, with 7 nucleotides matching TRBD1. CDR3 length: 16 residues. In germline, CDR1 is SGHTA, CDR2 FQGNSA. V dropped 3 bases and J dropped 9; count of bases not matched to a gene: 16.

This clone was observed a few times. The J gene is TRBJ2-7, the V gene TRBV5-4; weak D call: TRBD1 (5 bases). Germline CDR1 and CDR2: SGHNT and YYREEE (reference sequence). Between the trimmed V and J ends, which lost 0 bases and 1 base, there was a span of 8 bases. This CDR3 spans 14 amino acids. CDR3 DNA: TGTGCCAGCAGCTTGGGGGGCAAGTCCTACGAGCAGTACTTC. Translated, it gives CASSLGGKSYEQYF.

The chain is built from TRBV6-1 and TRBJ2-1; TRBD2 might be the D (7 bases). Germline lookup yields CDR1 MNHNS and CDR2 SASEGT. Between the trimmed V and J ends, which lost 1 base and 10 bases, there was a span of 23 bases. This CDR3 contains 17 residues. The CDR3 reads CASSEGWRASGQGEQFF. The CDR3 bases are TGTGCCAGCAGTGAAGGATGGAGGGCTAGCGGTCAGGGGGAGCAGTTCTTC.

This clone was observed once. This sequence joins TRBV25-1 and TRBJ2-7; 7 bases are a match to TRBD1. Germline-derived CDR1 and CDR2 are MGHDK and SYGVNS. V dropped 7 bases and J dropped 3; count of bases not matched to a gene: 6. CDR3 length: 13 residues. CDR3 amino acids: CASNDREDYEQYF. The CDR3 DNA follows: TGTGCCAGCAACGACAGGGAAGACTACGAGCAGTACTTC.

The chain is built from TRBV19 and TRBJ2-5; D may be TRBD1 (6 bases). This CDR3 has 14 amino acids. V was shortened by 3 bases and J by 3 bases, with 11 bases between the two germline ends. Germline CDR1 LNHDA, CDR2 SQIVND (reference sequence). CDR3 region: CASSIQGSKETQYF. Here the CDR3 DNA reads TGTGCCAGTAGTATCCAGGGGTCGAAAGAGACCCAGTACTTC.

CDR3 sequence (DNA): TGTGCCAGCAGCTTAGCATCAGGGACTGTGAATGCTTTCTTT. Translating it yields CASSLASGTVNAFF. The V call is TRBV11-2, the J call TRBJ1-1; a weak D match, TRBD1 (5 bases). Germline CDR1 is SGHAT and CDR2 is FQNNGV. There are 14 residues in the CDR3. Trimming pared 1 base from V and 11 bases from J, leaving 17 bases between.

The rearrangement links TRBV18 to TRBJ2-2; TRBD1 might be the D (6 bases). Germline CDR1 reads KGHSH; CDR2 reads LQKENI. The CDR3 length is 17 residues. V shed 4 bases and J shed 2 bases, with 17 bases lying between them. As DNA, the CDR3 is TGTGCCAGCTCACAAGAGATCAGGGGACCCAACACCGGGGAGCTGTTTTTT. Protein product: CASSQEIRGPNTGELFF. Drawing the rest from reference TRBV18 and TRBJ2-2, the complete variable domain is NAGVMQNPRHLVRRRGQEARLRCSPMKGHSHVYWYRQLPEEGLKFMVYLQKENIIDESGMPKERFSAEFPKEGPSILRIQQVVRGDSAAYFCASSQEIRGPNTGELFFGEGSRLTVL.

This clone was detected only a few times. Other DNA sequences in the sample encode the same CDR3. The CDR3 region is CASSQDPQGGNQPQHF. The DNA for the CDR3 is TGTGCCAGCAGCCAAGATCCTCAGGGGGGCAATCAGCCCCAGCATTTT. The rearrangement joins TRBV4-2 to TRBJ1-5, with 7 bases identical to TRBD1. The V gene's germline CDR1 is LGHNA and CDR2 YNFKEQ. V trimming: 0 bases; J trimming: 2 bases; junction bases outside the gene matches: 4. The CDR3 consists of 16 residues.

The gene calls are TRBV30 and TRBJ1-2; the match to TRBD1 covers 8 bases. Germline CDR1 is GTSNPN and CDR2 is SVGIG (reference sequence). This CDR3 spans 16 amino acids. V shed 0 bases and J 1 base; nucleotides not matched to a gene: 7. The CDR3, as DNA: TGTGCCTGGAGTGTAGGACAGGGACCTCTTAACTATGGCTACACCTTC. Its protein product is CAWSVGQGPLNYGYTF. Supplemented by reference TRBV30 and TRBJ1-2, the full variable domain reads SQTIHQWPATLVQPVGSPLSLECTVEGTSNPNLYWYRQAAGRGLQLLFYSVGIGQISSEVPQNLSASRPQDRQFILSSKKLLLSDSGFYLCAWSVGQGPLNYGYTFGSGTRLTVV.

CDR3 in amino acids: CASSPGDRVGEQYF. CDR3 DNA: TGTGCCAGTAGTCCCGGGGACAGGGTGGGCGAGCAGTACTTC. The J gene is TRBJ2-7, the V gene TRBV19; the match to TRBD1 covers 9 bases. CDR1 and CDR2 from the germline V gene are LNHDA and SQIVND (reference sequence). The V segment lost 5 bases and the J segment 6 bases; nucleotides outside the gene matches: 8. The CDR3 runs 14 residues. Full variable domain (rest looked up from reference TRBV19 and TRBJ2-7): DGGITQSPKYLFRKEGQNVTLSCEQNLNHDAMYWYRQDPGQGLRLIYYSQIVNDFQKGDIAEGYSVSREKKESFPLTVTSAQKNPTAFYLCASSPGDRVGEQYFGPGTRLTVT.

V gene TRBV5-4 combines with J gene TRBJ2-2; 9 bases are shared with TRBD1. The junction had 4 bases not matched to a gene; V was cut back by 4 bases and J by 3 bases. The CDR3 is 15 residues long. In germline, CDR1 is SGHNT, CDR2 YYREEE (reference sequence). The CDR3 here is CASSPGTGHTGELFF. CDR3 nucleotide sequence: TGTGCCAGCAGCCCCGGGACAGGGCACACCGGGGAGCTGTTTTTT.

The CDR3 nucleotides read TGCAGCGTTGCGGGACAGGGGATCGACTATGGCTACACCTTC. Protein: CSVAGQGIDYGYTF. The chain joins TRBV29-1 to TRBJ1-2; 10 nucleotides agree with TRBD1. Germline CDR1 reads SQVTM; CDR2 reads ANQGSEA. This CDR3 is built from 14 residues. With 4 bases clipped from V and 3 bases from J, the junction kept 5 bases outside the gene matches.

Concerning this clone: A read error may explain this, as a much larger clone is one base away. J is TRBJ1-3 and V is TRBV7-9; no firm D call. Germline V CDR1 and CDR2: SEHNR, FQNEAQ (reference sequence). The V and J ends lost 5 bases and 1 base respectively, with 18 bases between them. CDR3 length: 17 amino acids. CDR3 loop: CASSPLRSRNSGNTIYF. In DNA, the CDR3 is TGTGCCAGCAGCCCTCTTCGGTCGAGGAATTCTGGAAACACCATATATTTT.

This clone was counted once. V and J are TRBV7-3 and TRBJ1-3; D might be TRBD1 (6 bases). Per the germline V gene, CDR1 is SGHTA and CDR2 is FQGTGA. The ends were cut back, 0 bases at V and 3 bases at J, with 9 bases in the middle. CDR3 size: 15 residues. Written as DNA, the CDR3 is TGTGCCAGCAGCTTAACGGCAGGGGTTGGAAACACCATATATTTT. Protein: CASSLTAGVGNTIYF. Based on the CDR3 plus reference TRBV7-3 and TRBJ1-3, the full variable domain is GAGVSQTPSNKVTEKGKYVELRCDPISGHTALYWYRQSLGQGPEFLIYFQGTGAADDSGLPNDRFFAVRPEGSVSTLKIQRTERGDSAVYLCASSLTAGVGNTIYFGEGSWLTVV.

The CDR3 loop reads CASSKGVAFF. CDR3 sequence (DNA): TGTGCCAGCAGTAAGGGGGTAGCTTTCTTT. This chain joins TRBV2 and TRBJ1-1, with D possibly being TRBD1 (6 bases). Trimming pared 5 bases from V and 10 bases from J, leaving 8 bases between. Germline CDR1 SNHLY, CDR2 FYNNEI. This CDR3 spans 10 amino acids.

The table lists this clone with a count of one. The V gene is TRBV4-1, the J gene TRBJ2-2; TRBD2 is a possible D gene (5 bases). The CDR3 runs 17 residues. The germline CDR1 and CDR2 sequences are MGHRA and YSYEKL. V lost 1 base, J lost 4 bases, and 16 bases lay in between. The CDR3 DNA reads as TGCGCCAGCAGCCAAGTAGGCCGCGGGTCGGCCACCGGGGAGCTGTTTTTT. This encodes CASSQVGRGSATGELFF.

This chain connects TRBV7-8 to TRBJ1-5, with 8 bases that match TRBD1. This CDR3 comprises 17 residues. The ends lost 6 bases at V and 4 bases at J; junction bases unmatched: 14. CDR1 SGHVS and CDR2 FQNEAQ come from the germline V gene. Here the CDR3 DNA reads TGTGCCAGCAGTTCGAAACAGGGGGGAGGAAAAAATCAGCCCCAGCATTTT. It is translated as CASSSKQGGGKNQPQHF.

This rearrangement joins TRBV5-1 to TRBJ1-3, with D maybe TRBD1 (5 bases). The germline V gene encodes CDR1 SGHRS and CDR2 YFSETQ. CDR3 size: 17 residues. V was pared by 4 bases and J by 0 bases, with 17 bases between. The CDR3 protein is CASSPSATGSSGNTIYF. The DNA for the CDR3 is TGCGCCAGCAGCCCGTCCGCAACAGGTTCCTCTGGAAACACCATATATTTT.

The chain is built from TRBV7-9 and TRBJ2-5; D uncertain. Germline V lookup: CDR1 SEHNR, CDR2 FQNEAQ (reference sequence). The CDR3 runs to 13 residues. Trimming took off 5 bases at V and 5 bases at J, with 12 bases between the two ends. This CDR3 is CASSPLARETQYF. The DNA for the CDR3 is TGTGCCAGCAGCCCCTTAGCAAGGGAGACCCAGTACTTC.

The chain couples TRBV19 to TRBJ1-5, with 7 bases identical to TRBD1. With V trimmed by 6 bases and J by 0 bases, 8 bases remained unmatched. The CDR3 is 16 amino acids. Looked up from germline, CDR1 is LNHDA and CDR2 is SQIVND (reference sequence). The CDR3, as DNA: TGTGCCAGTAGGCCAGACAGGGATTATAGCAATCAGCCCCAGCATTTT. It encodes CASRPDRDYSNQPQHF.

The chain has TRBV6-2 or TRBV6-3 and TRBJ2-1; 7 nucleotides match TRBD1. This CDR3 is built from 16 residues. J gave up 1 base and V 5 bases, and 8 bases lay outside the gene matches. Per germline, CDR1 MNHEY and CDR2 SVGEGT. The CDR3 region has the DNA TGTGCCAGCAGTGCCCCGGGACAGAGGTCCTACAATGAGCAGTTCTTC. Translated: CASSAPGQRSYNEQFF.

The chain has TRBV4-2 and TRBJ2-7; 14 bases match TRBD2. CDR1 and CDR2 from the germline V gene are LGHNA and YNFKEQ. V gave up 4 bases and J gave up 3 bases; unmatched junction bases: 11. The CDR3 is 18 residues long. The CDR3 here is CASSPSTSGRAPLYEQYF. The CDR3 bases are TGTGCCAGCAGCCCCTCGACTAGCGGGAGGGCCCCCCTCTACGAGCAGTACTTC.

CDR3 region: CASSSAGIQGQPQHF. CDR3 nucleotide sequence: TGTGCCAGCTCAAGTGCGGGCATACAAGGTCAGCCCCAGCATTTT. This rearrangement joins TRBV18 to TRBJ1-5; D not certain. Per the germline V gene, CDR1 is KGHSH and CDR2 is LQKENI. V was pared by 5 bases and J by 6 bases, with 17 bases between. The CDR3 has 15 amino acids.

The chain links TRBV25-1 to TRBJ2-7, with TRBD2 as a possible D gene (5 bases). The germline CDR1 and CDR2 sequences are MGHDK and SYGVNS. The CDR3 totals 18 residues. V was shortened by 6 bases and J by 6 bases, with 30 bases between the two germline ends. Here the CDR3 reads CASSPAGSAAGRVVEQYF. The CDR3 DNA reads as TGTGCCAGCAGCCCCGCAGGAAGTGCCGCGGGTAGGGTCGTCGAGCAGTACTTC.